This T cell receptor beta chain stems from a study of blood T cell repertoires in COVID-19. At the level of the study: PBMCs, B-cell-depleted T cells, or T cells provided the cDNA or gDNA that made up the material.

This table comes from immunoSEQ multiplex PCR, and its TCRdb copy is limited to in-frame clones, with some not included. The sample holds approximately 150,000 clones, around 89% seen once. Germline values: CDR1 LGHNA, CDR2 YNFKEQ. The CDR3 totals 16 residues. The V gene lost 1 base and the J gene lost 4 bases, with 14 bases spanning the gap. Sequences were obtained from peripheral blood. The source of this sequence is a woman aged 55-70 years with active COVID-19. This rearrangement joins TRBV4-2 to TRBJ2-1, with D tentatively TRBD2 (6 bases). The DNA for the CDR3 is TGTGCCAGCAGCCAAGTATCATCCGGGGGTTACAATGAGCAGTTCTTC. Amino acid sequence: CASSQVSSGGYNEQFF.